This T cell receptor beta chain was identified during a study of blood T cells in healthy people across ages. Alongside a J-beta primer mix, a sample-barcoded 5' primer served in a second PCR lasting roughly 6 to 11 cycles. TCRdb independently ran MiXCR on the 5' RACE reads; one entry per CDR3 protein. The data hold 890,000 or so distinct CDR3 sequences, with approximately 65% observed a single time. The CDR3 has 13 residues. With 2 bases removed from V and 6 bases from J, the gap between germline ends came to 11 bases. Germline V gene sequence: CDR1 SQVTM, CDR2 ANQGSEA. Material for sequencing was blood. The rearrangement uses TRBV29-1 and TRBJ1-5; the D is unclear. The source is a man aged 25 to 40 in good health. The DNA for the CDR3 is TGCAGCGTTGAAAGCACAGTGGGTCAGCCCCAGCATTTT. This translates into CSVESTVGQPQHF.